The 32 T cell receptor beta chains below all came from one sample that was sequenced in a study of T-cell memory formation after mild COVID-19. TCRdb re-called the 5' RACE reads with MiXCR, one entry per CDR3 protein. Here the sample spans around 300,000 distinct CDR3 sequences, about an eighth being singletons. Sequencing input: PBMCs or a T cell subset sorted from them (not recorded which). All receptors derive from a man aged 18 to 30 who had mild COVID-19 (a few samples of this study predate the infection). Cell type and time point are not known.

This clonotype was seen repeatedly, ten times or more. The chain is built from TRBV7-2 and TRBJ1-3; no reliable D call. CDR3 size: 15 residues. Germline values: CDR1 SGHTA, CDR2 FQGNSA. Trimming pared 5 bases from V and 0 bases from J, leaving 11 bases between. CDR3: CASSPGPFSGNTIYF. CDR3 bases: TGTGCCAGCAGCCCCGGCCCCTTCTCTGGAAACACCATATATTTT.

The V call is TRBV7-2, the J call TRBJ1-5; TRBD1 matches 9 bases. The V gene end was trimmed by 5 bases and the J gene end by 7 bases; junction bases not matched to a gene: 9. The CDR3 length is 15 residues. Germline CDR1 is SGHTA and CDR2 is FQGNSA. CDR3 residues: CASSLRQGGYQPQHF. The CDR3 DNA sequence: TGTGCCAGCAGCCTAAGACAGGGGGGGTACCAGCCCCAGCATTTT.

In this sample, this clonotype turned up many times. J is TRBJ1-4 and V is TRBV11-2, with 9 bases lining up with TRBD1. V shed 5 bases and J 6 bases; nucleotides not matched to a gene: 7. Germline lookup yields CDR1 SGHAT and CDR2 FQNNGV. The CDR3 is 15 residues long. Here the CDR3 DNA reads TGTGCCAGCAGCGATCCGGGACAGGGTTATGAAAAACTGTTTTTT. This gives the protein CASSDPGQGYEKLFF.

This chain links TRBV7-2 with TRBJ2-5; D perhaps matches TRBD2 (5 bases). The CDR3 totals 16 residues. The V gene lost 4 bases and the J gene lost 0 bases, with 15 bases spanning the gap. The germline CDR1 and CDR2 sequences are SGHTA and FQGNSA. The CDR3 is CASSSAWRSYQETQYF. The DNA for the CDR3 is TGTGCCAGCAGCTCAGCGTGGAGGTCGTACCAAGAGACCCAGTACTTC.

The chain couples TRBV4-1 to TRBJ2-5, with D unclear. Germline V gene lookup returns CDR1 MGHRA and CDR2 YSYEKL. The CDR3 loop spans 15 amino acids. V lost 4 bases to trimming and J lost 2 bases, with 14 bases between them. In nucleotides, the CDR3 is TGCGCCAGCAGCCCCCTAACGGGTTTTCAAGAGACCCAGTACTTC. Translation: CASSPLTGFQETQYF.

The chain couples TRBV7-9 to TRBJ1-1, with 7 bases aligning to TRBD1. This CDR3 is built from 14 residues. The V and J ends lost 5 bases and 3 bases, in that order; junction bases with no gene match: 6. Germline V gene lookup returns CDR1 SEHNR and CDR2 FQNEAQ (reference sequence). The CDR3 coding sequence is TGTGCCAGCAGCCGGGGGACAGCCTACACTGAAGCTTTCTTT. Amino acid sequence: CASSRGTAYTEAFF.

A few counts support this clonotype. V usage is TRBV20-1 and J usage is TRBJ2-7; tentative D call: TRBD2 (5 bases). Germline loops: CDR1 DFQATT, CDR2 SNEGSKA (reference sequence). There are 14 residues in the CDR3. V was cut by 0 bases and J by 4 bases, with 13 bases left in between. The CDR3 is CSARDPRGPYEQYF. The CDR3 DNA reads as TGCAGTGCTAGAGATCCCCGCGGGCCTTACGAGCAGTACTTC.

The chain combines TRBV19 with TRBJ2-2, with 7 bases matching TRBD1. V lost 6 bases, J lost 4 bases, and 5 bases stayed unmatched. Germline CDR1 is LNHDA and CDR2 is SQIVND (reference sequence). There are 14 residues in the CDR3. The DNA for the CDR3 is TGTGCCAGTAGCCAGACAGGGATCACCGGGGAGCTGTTTTTT. Translation gives CASSQTGITGELFF.

The chain carries TRBV19 and TRBJ2-1; 7 bases line up with TRBD2. CDR3 length: 15 amino acids. V shed 5 bases and J 12 bases; nucleotides not matched to a gene: 16. Germline V lookup: CDR1 LNHDA, CDR2 SQIVND (reference sequence). This CDR3 is CASSPPGLRALTQFF. The CDR3 nucleotides are TGTGCCAGTAGTCCGCCGGGACTACGGGCGTTGACGCAGTTCTTC.

This sequence joins TRBV5-4 and TRBJ2-5, with D unclear. The germline V and J ends were trimmed by 2 bases and 1 base, with 9 bases remaining between them. There are 14 residues in the CDR3. CDR1 is SGHNT and CDR2 is YYREEE in the germline V gene (reference sequence). CDR3 protein: CASSFDGVQETQYF. The CDR3 coding sequence is TGTGCCAGCAGCTTCGATGGGGTCCAAGAGACCCAGTACTTC.

This clonotype was observed at least ten times. The gene calls are TRBV6-6 and TRBJ2-1; TRBD2 matches 7 bases. This CDR3 has 15 residues. CDR1 is MNHNY and CDR2 is SVGAGI in the germline V gene (reference sequence). Germline trimming cut 4 bases from V and 7 bases from J; bases unmatched to any gene: 10. In nucleotides, the CDR3 is TGTGCCAGCAGTTCCGGGGGTAGCGGGTCTAATGAGCAGTTCTTC. Translating it yields CASSSGGSGSNEQFF.

The rearrangement joins TRBV6-5 to TRBJ2-2; D remains unclear. V lost 7 bases and J 5 bases, leaving 8 bases between the germline ends. Germline loops: CDR1 MNHEY, CDR2 SVGAGI. The CDR3 contains 12 residues. Here the CDR3 reads CASTGGTGELFF. DNA of the CDR3: TGTGCCAGCACCGGCGGTACCGGGGAGCTGTTTTTT.

The rearrangement uses TRBV12-3 or TRBV12-4 and TRBJ1-1; a possible D gene is TRBD1 (6 bases). Trimming removed 5 bases from V and 0 bases from J, with 13 bases in between. This CDR3 has 15 residues. In DNA form, the CDR3 reads TGTGCCAGCAGTGCAGGGGATCCGGTGAACACTGAAGCTTTCTTT. This encodes CASSAGDPVNTEAFF.

The V gene is TRBV7-2, the J gene TRBJ2-5; tentative D call: TRBD2 (5 bases). Germline loops: CDR1 SGHTA, CDR2 FQGNSA. V shed 2 bases and J shed 7 bases, with 11 bases lying between them. The CDR3 runs to 13 residues. The CDR3 region is CASSLQPAGTQYF. The CDR3 DNA reads as TGTGCCAGCAGCTTACAGCCCGCGGGGACCCAGTACTTC.

This clonotype was detected ten times or more. The chain links TRBV4-3 to TRBJ2-4; D is possibly TRBD2 (5 bases). The CDR3 length is 16 residues. Germline V gene sequence: CDR1 LGHNA, CDR2 YSLEER. Trimming shortened V by 0 bases and J by 3 bases, and 12 bases separated the two germline ends. In DNA form, the CDR3 reads TGCGCCAGCAGCCAAGAACTGTCACTAGGCAAAAACATTCAGTACTTC. Its translation: CASSQELSLGKNIQYF.

The rearrangement joins TRBV5-4 to TRBJ2-1, with D perhaps matching TRBD2 (6 bases). The CDR3 length is 15 residues. Germline V gene sequence: CDR1 SGHNT, CDR2 YYREEE (reference sequence). V was clipped by 4 bases and J by 5 bases, with 16 bases between them. The CDR3 region is CASSGGLAGNNEQFF. The CDR3 DNA reads TGTGCCAGCAGCGGGGGACTCGCCGGGAACAATGAGCAGTTCTTC.

This clonotype was seen a handful of times. This chain links TRBV12-3 or TRBV12-4 with TRBJ2-3; D gene ambiguous. V was pared by 1 base and J by 6 bases, with 11 bases between. CDR3 length equals 14 residues. CDR3 in amino acids: CASSLVVSSDTQYF. In nucleotides, the CDR3 is TGTGCCAGCAGTTTAGTGGTTAGTTCGGATACGCAGTATTTT.

The chain joins TRBV5-4 to TRBJ2-2, with a tentative D call TRBD1 (6 bases). The germline V and J ends were trimmed by 3 bases and 6 bases, with 12 bases remaining between them. The CDR3 contains 14 residues. The germline gives CDR1 SGHNT, CDR2 YYREEE (reference sequence). For the CDR3, the DNA is TGTGCCAGCAGCTCGCGGACAGACTCCGGGGAGCTGTTTTTT. Translated: CASSSRTDSGELFF. Drawing the rest from reference TRBV5-4 and TRBJ2-2, the complete variable domain is ETGVTQSPTHLIKTRGQQVTLRCSSQSGHNTVSWYQQALGQGPQFIFQYYREEENGRGNFPPRFSGLQFPNYSSELNVNALELDDSALYLCASSSRTDSGELFFGEGSRLTVL.

This clonotype was observed a handful of times. The chain employs TRBV20-1 and TRBJ1-1; D is undetermined. CDR3 length equals 11 residues. Germline V gene lookup returns CDR1 DFQATT and CDR2 SNEGSKA (reference sequence). The CDR3 protein is CSPSLNTEAFF. The CDR3 DNA reads TGCAGCCCCTCCTTGAACACTGAAGCTTTCTTT.

A few counts support this clonotype. V gene TRBV5-1 combines with J gene TRBJ1-1, with D unclear. Germline CDR1 is SGHRS and CDR2 is YFSETQ. V lost 6 bases and J lost 4, with 16 bases in between. This CDR3 is built from 14 residues. Here the CDR3 reads CASTPWTSSTEAFF. The CDR3 DNA follows: TGCGCCAGCACCCCTTGGACCAGCAGCACTGAAGCTTTCTTT.

The genes are TRBV27 and TRBJ2-2; 8 bases are a match to TRBD1. Germline V gene sequence: CDR1 MNHEY, CDR2 SMNVEV (reference sequence). The CDR3 sequence is 16 residues long. J gave up 6 bases and V 1 base, and 7 bases lay outside the gene matches. CDR3 residues: CASSLLSTGAAGELFF. The CDR3 DNA reads as TGTGCCAGCAGTTTATTATCGACAGGGGCGGCCGGGGAGCTGTTTTTT.

This clonotype was counted a few times. J is TRBJ2-7 and V is TRBV6-1; D is uncertain. The CDR3 extends over 12 amino acids. Germline CDR1 is MNHNS and CDR2 is SASEGT. Trimming removed 8 bases from V and 0 bases from J, with 8 bases in between. The DNA of the CDR3 is TGTGCCAGCCTATCGAGCTCCTACGAGCAGTACGTC. Residues: CASLSSSYEQYV.

This clonotype was seen a few times. The chain employs TRBV15 and TRBJ1-1; weak D call: TRBD1 (5 bases). The V end lost 0 bases, the J end lost 1 base, and 6 bases lay between the germline ends. The CDR3 is 14 residues long. The V gene's germline CDR1 is LNHNV and CDR2 YYDKDF (reference sequence). The CDR3 nucleotides read TGTGCCACCAGCAGAGATCAGGGGAACACTGAAGCTTTCTTT. Protein sequence: CATSRDQGNTEAFF.

This clonotype was seen only a few times. The V and J genes are TRBV6-6 and TRBJ2-1, with unresolved D. The CDR3 contains 17 residues. The V end was cut by 10 bases, the J end by 3 bases, with 25 bases between. CDR1 is MNHNY and CDR2 is SVGAGI in the germline V gene (reference sequence). In nucleotides, the CDR3 is TGTGCCACTACTACCAAGGGCCACTATCCGGGCTACAATGAGCAGTTCTTC. This translates into CATTTKGHYPGYNEQFF.

This clonotype appeared many times. The V gene is TRBV11-2, the J gene TRBJ2-3; 10 nucleotides align to TRBD2. This CDR3 is built from 17 residues. Losses at the gene ends were 1 base for V and 1 base for J; bases not matched to a gene: 5. Germline lookup yields CDR1 SGHAT and CDR2 FQNNGV. The CDR3 DNA is TGTGCCAGCAGCTTAGTGGCCCTAGCGGGGGGCACAGATACGCAGTATTTT. This encodes CASSLVALAGGTDTQYF.

This clonotype has a handful of counts. The chain has TRBV7-9 and TRBJ2-1; 8 bases align to TRBD2. J lost 6 bases, V lost 8 bases, and 6 bases had no gene match. The CDR3 consists of 13 residues. Per the germline V gene, CDR1 is SEHNR and CDR2 is FQNEAQ (reference sequence). The CDR3 sequence is CASGLAGGNEQFF. In DNA, the CDR3 is TGTGCCAGCGGCCTTGCGGGGGGCAATGAGCAGTTCTTC.

The J gene is TRBJ1-1, the V gene TRBV4-3; D is unresolved. Germline CDR1 is LGHNA and CDR2 is YSLEER. V lost 1 base and J 2 bases, leaving 5 bases between the germline ends. The CDR3 spans 13 residues. CDR3 sequence reads: CASSQGENTEAFF. The CDR3 bases are TGCGCCAGCAGCCAAGGCGAAAACACTGAAGCTTTCTTT.

This clonotype was counted at least ten times. V and J are TRBV7-3 and TRBJ2-2; tentatively, D is TRBD1 (5 bases). There are 15 residues in the CDR3. Deletions cut 2 bases from V and 4 bases from J, with 11 bases between. Per germline, CDR1 SGHTA and CDR2 FQGTGA. The CDR3, as DNA: TGTGCCAGCAGCTTATCAGGGCTGGGCACCGGGGAGCTGTTTTTT. Translated: CASSLSGLGTGELFF.

This clonotype has a handful of counts. This chain uses TRBV5-1 with TRBJ2-7; no reliable D call. This CDR3 is built from 15 residues. The V gene's germline CDR1 is SGHRS and CDR2 YFSETQ. The ends were cut back, 3 bases at V and 2 bases at J, with 15 bases in the middle. The CDR3 spells CASSSGPGGTYEQYV. In nucleotides, the CDR3 is TGCGCCAGCAGCTCTGGTCCAGGCGGAACCTACGAGCAGTACGTC.

This clonotype has just a few counts. The rearrangement joins TRBV4-2 to TRBJ2-1, with 8 bases identical to TRBD1. From germline, CDR1 is LGHNA and CDR2 YNFKEQ. CDR3 length equals 16 residues. Trimming at V came to 3 bases and at J to 0 bases, leaving 4 bases not matched to a gene. CDR3 sequence: CASSHGTGFSYNEQFF. The CDR3 region has the DNA TGTGCCAGCAGCCACGGGACAGGCTTCTCCTACAATGAGCAGTTCTTC.

This clonotype was seen repeatedly, ten times or more. CDR3 loop: CASSFARNEQFF. The DNA for the CDR3 is TGTGCCAGCAGCTTTGCCCGCAATGAGCAGTTCTTC. This chain connects TRBV5-6 to TRBJ2-1, with no clear D. The CDR3 sequence is 12 residues long. CDR1 SGHDT and CDR2 YYEEEE come from the germline V gene. Trimming removed 2 bases from V and 6 bases from J, with 6 bases in between.

Only a few counts were recorded for this clonotype. The rearrangement links TRBV4-1 to TRBJ1-1, with D uncertain. The germline V and J ends were trimmed by 0 bases and 6 bases, with 11 bases remaining between them. The germline gives CDR1 MGHRA, CDR2 YSYEKL. The CDR3 has 14 amino acids. CDR3 bases: TGCGCCAGCAGCCAAGAGCATGAGGGCGCTGAAGCTTTCTTT. Protein product: CASSQEHEGAEAFF.